This T cell receptor beta chain was profiled in a study of shared clonotypes between healthy human individuals. The method was immunoSEQ multiplex PCR; TCRdb's version includes in-frame clones alone and lacks a portion of them. The table includes roughly 1,000,000 clones, about four fifths detected once. This clone was seen more than once but under ten times. V was pared by 5 bases and J by 13 bases, with 9 bases of the junction left unmatched. This CDR3 has 14 amino acids. Germline V lookup: CDR1 SEHNR, CDR2 FQNEAQ (reference sequence). The sequenced material came from memory CD4+ T cells from PBMCs. Noted subset: CD45RA-negative fraction. The TCR originated in a young man in good health. Some clones in this sample may be carry-over from other donors' samples. The V gene is TRBV7-9, the J gene TRBJ2-7, with 15 bases aligning to TRBD2. The CDR3 loop is CASSAGTSGRLIYF. The CDR3 region has the DNA TGTGCCAGCAGCGCGGGGACTAGCGGGAGGCTTATCTACTTC. Based on the CDR3 plus reference TRBV7-9 and TRBJ2-7, the full variable domain is DTGVSQNPRHKITKRGQNVTFRCDPISEHNRLYWYRQTLGQGPEFLTYFQNEAQLEKSRLLSDRFSAERPKGSFSTLEIQRTEQGDSAMYLCASSAGTSGRLIYFGPGTRLTVT.